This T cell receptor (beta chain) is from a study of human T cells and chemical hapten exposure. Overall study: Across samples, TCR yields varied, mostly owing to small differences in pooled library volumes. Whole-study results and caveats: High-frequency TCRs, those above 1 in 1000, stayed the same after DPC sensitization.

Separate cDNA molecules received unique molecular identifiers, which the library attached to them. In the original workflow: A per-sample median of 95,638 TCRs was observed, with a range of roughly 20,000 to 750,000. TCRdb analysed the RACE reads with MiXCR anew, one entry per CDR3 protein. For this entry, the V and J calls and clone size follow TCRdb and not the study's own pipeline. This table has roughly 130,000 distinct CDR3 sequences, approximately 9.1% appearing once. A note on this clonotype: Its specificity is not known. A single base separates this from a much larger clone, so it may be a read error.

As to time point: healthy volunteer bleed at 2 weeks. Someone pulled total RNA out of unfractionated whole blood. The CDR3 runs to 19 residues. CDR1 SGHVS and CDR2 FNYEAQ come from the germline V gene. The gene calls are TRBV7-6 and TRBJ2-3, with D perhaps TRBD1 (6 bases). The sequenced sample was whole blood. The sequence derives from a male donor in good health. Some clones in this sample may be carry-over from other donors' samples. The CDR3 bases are TGTGTCAGCAGCTTAGCGACAGGCCTTGGTCCTTCGAGCACAGATACGCAGTATTTT. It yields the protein CVSSLATGLGPSSTDTQYF.